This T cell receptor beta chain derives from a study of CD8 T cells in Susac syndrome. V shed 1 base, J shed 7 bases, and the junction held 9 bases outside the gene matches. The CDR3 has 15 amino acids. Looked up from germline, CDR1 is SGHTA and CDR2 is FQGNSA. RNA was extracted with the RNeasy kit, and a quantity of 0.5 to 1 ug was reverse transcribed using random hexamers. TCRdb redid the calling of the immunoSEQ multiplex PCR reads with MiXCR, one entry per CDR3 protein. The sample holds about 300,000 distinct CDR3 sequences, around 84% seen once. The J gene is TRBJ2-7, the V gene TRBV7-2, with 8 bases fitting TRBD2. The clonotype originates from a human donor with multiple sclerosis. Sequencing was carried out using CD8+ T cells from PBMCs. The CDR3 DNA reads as TGTGCCAGCAGCTTAGTCCCGGGAGGGCCGCGAGAGCAGTACTTC. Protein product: CASSLVPGGPREQYF.